The 28 T cell receptor beta chains presented below share a single source sample, sequenced in a study of human T cells and chemical hapten exposure. Time point defined: patch test 1, 2 weeks after DPC sensitization. The treatment denotes: therapeutic diphenylcyclopropenone sensitization with weekly scalp DPC. One entry per CDR3 protein, called by TCRdb with MiXCR from the RACE reads. Altogether fewer than 130,000 distinct CDR3 sequences are present, 9.5% to 12% being singletons, with the ten largest covering around 3.4%. The sequences come from whole blood, collected in connection with sensitization to the hapten diphenylcyclopropenone (DPC). These receptors were obtained from a woman aged 40 to 50 with alopecia areata. Some clones in this sample may be carry-over from other donors' samples.

In this sample, this clonotype turned up a few times. The J gene is TRBJ1-2, the V gene TRBV29-1; D is possibly TRBD1 (5 bases). CDR3 size: 14 residues. V shed 6 bases and J shed 4 bases, with 18 bases lying between them. Germline V gene sequence: CDR1 SQVTM, CDR2 ANQGSEA. CDR3 protein: CSVQGTDGIYGYTF. The CDR3 DNA reads TGCAGCGTCCAGGGTACGGACGGTATCTATGGCTACACCTTC.

This clonotype was counted only a few times. In DNA, the CDR3 is TGTGCCAGCAGTGAAGCACCGGGACGAGGGGACGAGCAGTACTTC. It codes for CASSEAPGRGDEQYF. The V call is TRBV6-1, the J call TRBJ2-7; D may correspond to TRBD1 or TRBD2 (5 bases each). The V and J ends lost 0 bases and 5 bases respectively, with 14 bases between them. This CDR3 is built from 15 residues. The germline CDR1 and CDR2 sequences are MNHNS and SASEGT.

This clonotype turned up a few times. The chain combines TRBV18 with TRBJ1-3; TRBD1 might be the D (6 bases). CDR1 is KGHSH and CDR2 is LQKENI in the germline V gene. Trimming pared 3 bases from V and 0 bases from J, leaving 12 bases between. The CDR3 loop spans 16 amino acids. The CDR3 sequence: CASSPQGRVSGNTIYF. CDR3 nucleotide sequence: TGTGCCAGCTCACCTCAGGGGCGCGTCTCTGGAAACACCATATATTTT.

The rearrangement joins TRBV7-2 to TRBJ2-3; 9 positions agree with TRBD2. From germline, CDR1 is SGHTA and CDR2 FQGNSA. The CDR3 has 16 residues. V dropped 4 bases and J dropped 8; count of bases not matched to a gene: 13. The CDR3 sequence: CASSSVGGRAYSTQYF. CDR3 DNA: TGTGCCAGCAGCTCCGTTGGCGGGAGGGCCTATAGTACGCAGTATTTT.

The rearrangement links TRBV27 to TRBJ2-1, with D tentatively TRBD2 (6 bases). Germline V CDR1 and CDR2: MNHEY, SMNVEV (reference sequence). The length of the CDR3 is 14 residues. V lost 4 bases and J lost 4, with 11 bases in between. The CDR3 DNA sequence: TGTGCCAGCAGTTCGCCGGGACTGTACAATGAGCAGTTCTTC. Its protein product is CASSSPGLYNEQFF.

This clonotype has a count of ten or more. The chain employs TRBV28 and TRBJ1-6, with D unresolved. Deletions cut 9 bases from V and 8 bases from J, with 14 bases between. CDR1 MDHEN and CDR2 SYDVKM come from the germline V gene. This CDR3 comprises 13 residues. CDR3 protein: CASAGPWDSPLHF. As DNA, the CDR3 is TGTGCCAGTGCCGGGCCCTGGGATTCACCCCTCCACTTT.

This clonotype was detected a few times. The chain is built from TRBV7-9 and TRBJ1-3; tentatively, D is TRBD1 (6 bases). CDR3 length equals 15 residues. Germline V gene data show CDR1 as SEHNR and CDR2 as FQNEAQ (reference sequence). V gave up 5 bases and J gave up 0 bases, with 11 bases separating them. The CDR3 sequence is CASSRTANSGNTIYF. Here the CDR3 DNA reads TGTGCCAGCAGCCGGACAGCTAACTCTGGAAACACCATATATTTT.

V is TRBV7-9 and J is TRBJ2-3; the D gene is possibly TRBD2 (5 bases). Germline V gene sequence: CDR1 SEHNR, CDR2 FQNEAQ (reference sequence). This CDR3 comprises 14 residues. Trimming removed 1 base from V and 5 bases from J, with 10 bases in between. CDR3 protein: CASSLVGVGDTQYF. The CDR3 DNA is TGTGCCAGCAGCTTAGTCGGGGTGGGAGATACGCAGTATTTT.

This clonotype was detected ten times or more. This chain connects TRBV6-4 to TRBJ2-6; perhaps TRBD1 as D (6 bases). The CDR3 is 16 amino acids. Germline V lookup: CDR1 MRHNA, CDR2 SNTAGT. V shed 2 bases and J shed 0 bases, with 8 bases lying between them. The CDR3: CASSDQQGSGANVLTF. In nucleotides, the CDR3 is TGTGCCAGCAGTGACCAACAGGGCTCTGGGGCCAACGTCCTGACTTTC.

This clonotype was seen repeatedly, ten times or more. The chain carries TRBV29-1 and TRBJ2-7; TRBD1 matches 8 bases. Germline CDR1 is SQVTM and CDR2 is ANQGSEA. The CDR3 spans 19 residues. V gave up 7 bases and J gave up 5 bases; unmatched junction bases: 28. DNA for the CDR3: TGCAGCGCCATAAGCAGGGACTTCCAGCAGGGGGCTAAGCGAAACGAGCAGTACTTC. Translation gives CSAISRDFQQGAKRNEQYF.

This clonotype has just a few counts. The chain combines TRBV29-1 with TRBJ2-3, with TRBD2 matching over 8 bases. J gave up 7 bases and V 4 bases, and 10 bases lay outside the gene matches. The CDR3 runs 14 residues. Germline V gives CDR1 SQVTM, CDR2 ANQGSEA. As DNA, the CDR3 is TGCAGCGTTGTGGCTAGCGGGCCAAGGAATACGCAGTATTTT. Protein product: CSVVASGPRNTQYF.

This clonotype was observed a few times. This rearrangement joins TRBV29-1 to TRBJ2-1, with TRBD1 identical over 7 bases. Trimming at V came to 8 bases and at J to 1 base, leaving 2 bases not matched to a gene. Germline V gene sequence: CDR1 SQVTM, CDR2 ANQGSEA. This CDR3 region has 12 residues. CDR3 protein: CSNRGSYNEQFF. CDR3 DNA: TGCAGCAACAGGGGTTCCTACAATGAGCAGTTCTTC.

The chain employs TRBV28 and TRBJ1-5, with D perhaps matching TRBD1 (5 bases). Germline CDR1 is MDHEN and CDR2 is SYDVKM. V gave up 11 bases and J gave up 0 bases, with 11 bases separating them. The CDR3 runs to 13 residues. CDR3 sequence: CAQQQASNQPQHF. The CDR3 coding sequence is TGTGCCCAGCAACAGGCTAGCAATCAGCCCCAGCATTTT.

The gene calls are TRBV6-5 and TRBJ2-7; 7 bases map to TRBD2. The CDR3 covers 14 residues. V lost 4 bases, J lost 3 bases, and 6 bases stayed unmatched. Germline V gene sequence: CDR1 MNHEY, CDR2 SVGAGI. The CDR3 reads CASSSGLGSYEQYF. The CDR3 DNA sequence: TGTGCCAGCAGTTCAGGACTAGGAAGCTACGAGCAGTACTTC.

This clonotype was picked up many times. V usage is TRBV6-2 or TRBV6-3 and J usage is TRBJ2-3, with unresolved D. V gave up 5 bases and J gave up 0 bases, with 12 bases separating them. Looked up from germline, CDR1 is MNHEY and CDR2 is SVGEGT. The CDR3 spans 15 residues. The CDR3 loop is CASSPSRSSTDTQYF. In DNA, the CDR3 is TGTGCCAGCAGTCCGTCCCGGTCTAGCACAGATACGCAGTATTTT.

This clonotype was seen ten or more times. This chain connects TRBV29-1 to TRBJ1-2; D possibly corresponds to TRBD1 (6 bases). This CDR3 has 14 amino acids. Germline CDR1 reads SQVTM; CDR2 reads ANQGSEA. Trimming stripped 4 bases from V and 5 bases from J, with 17 bases between. The CDR3 sequence: CSVAPRGAGYGYTF. As DNA, the CDR3 is TGCAGCGTTGCGCCCCGGGGGGCAGGTTATGGCTACACCTTC.

V is TRBV6-2 or TRBV6-3 and J is TRBJ2-3; D is unclear. Germline-derived CDR1 and CDR2 are MNHEY and SVGEGT. Between the trimmed V and J ends, which lost 2 bases and 2 bases, there was a span of 8 bases. CDR3 size: 14 residues. The CDR3 DNA follows: TGTGCCAGCAGTTACACGGGCTACACAGATACGCAGTATTTT. Protein: CASSYTGYTDTQYF.

The V call is TRBV20-1, the J call TRBJ2-7; the D is unclear. Trimming removed 5 bases at V and 0 bases at J, with 14 bases between. CDR3 length equals 14 residues. The germline gives CDR1 DFQATT, CDR2 SNEGSKA (reference sequence). The chain's CDR3 is CSALPLVTSYEQYF. CDR3 DNA sequence: TGCAGTGCTTTGCCGCTTGTGACCTCCTACGAGCAGTACTTC.

Many counts were recorded for this clonotype. This sequence joins TRBV7-6 and TRBJ2-7, with a possible D match to TRBD2 (5 bases). The V end was cut by 5 bases, the J end by 5 bases, with 13 bases between. Germline V lookup: CDR1 SGHVS, CDR2 FNYEAQ. This CDR3 contains 13 residues. The CDR3 nucleotides are TGTGCCAGCAGCCCTACACTGACTAACGAGCAGTACTTC. Its protein is CASSPTLTNEQYF.

Regarding this clonotype: A read error is possible here, since a much larger clone lies one base away. CDR3 sequence reads: CASSSTLWAEAFF. The CDR3 nucleotides read TGTGCCAGCAGTTCGACCCTTTGGGCTGAAGCTTTCTTT. This sequence joins TRBV28 and TRBJ1-1; no firm D call. V lost 4 bases and J lost 6, with 12 bases in between. Germline CDR1 reads MDHEN; CDR2 reads SYDVKM. There are 13 residues in the CDR3. The full variable domain, its missing parts supplied by reference TRBV28 and TRBJ1-1, is DVKVTQSSRYLVKRTGEKVFLECVQDMDHENMFWYRQDPGLGLRLIYFSYDVKMKEKGDIPEGYSVSREKKERFSLILESASTNQTSMYLCASSSTLWAEAFFGQGTRLTVV.

The CDR3 is CASSQDAHGELFF. The CDR3 DNA follows: TGCGCCAGCAGCCAAGACGCTCACGGGGAGCTGTTTTTT. The chain carries TRBV4-3 and TRBJ2-2; D is unclear. The CDR3 covers 13 residues. Trimming took off 0 bases at V and 7 bases at J, with 6 bases between the two ends. Germline CDR1 reads LGHNA; CDR2 reads YSLEER.

This clonotype was observed a few times. This sequence joins TRBV5-1 and TRBJ2-2; D gene ambiguous. CDR3 size: 13 residues. Trimming shortened V by 6 bases and J by 5 bases, and 11 bases separated the two germline ends. Germline V gives CDR1 SGHRS, CDR2 YFSETQ. The CDR3 reads CASTLQWTGELFF. The CDR3 DNA follows: TGCGCCAGCACACTTCAGTGGACCGGGGAGCTGTTTTTT. Using reference TRBV5-1 and TRBJ2-2 for the parts outside the CDR3, the full variable domain is KAGVTQTPRYLIKTRGQQVTLSCSPISGHRSVSWYQQTPGQGLQFLFEYFSETQRNKGNFPGRFSGRQFSNSRSEMNVSTLELGDSALYLCASTLQWTGELFFGEGSRLTVL.

The chain links TRBV6-6 to TRBJ2-7, with D possibly TRBD2 on 5 matching bases. This CDR3 is built from 15 residues. Germline V gives CDR1 MNHNY, CDR2 SVGAGI (reference sequence). V was pared by 6 bases and J by 2 bases, with 17 bases between. CDR3 nucleotide sequence: TGTGCCAGCAGCCCCGGCGGGTCAGAGACCTACGAGCAGTACTTC. Amino acid sequence: CASSPGGSETYEQYF.

This clonotype has ten or more counts. The J gene is TRBJ2-3, the V gene TRBV29-1, with TRBD2 identical over 9 bases. This CDR3 spans 14 amino acids. Germline values: CDR1 SQVTM, CDR2 ANQGSEA. V was clipped by 4 bases and J by 5 bases; unmatched bases: 7. The CDR3 sequence is CSVALAGRLDTQYF. In DNA form, the CDR3 reads TGCAGCGTTGCCCTAGCGGGACGGCTAGATACGCAGTATTTT.

This clonotype was found many times. The chain links TRBV4-1 to TRBJ2-7; the match to TRBD1 covers 9 bases. The CDR3 is made up of 14 amino acids. Germline loops: CDR1 MGHRA, CDR2 YSYEKL. Unmatched junction bases numbered 3, after V lost 4 bases and J lost 2 bases. CDR3 sequence (DNA): TGCGCCAGCAGCCCTGACAGGGGGGCCTACGAGCAGTACTTC. This encodes CASSPDRGAYEQYF.

This clonotype was seen repeatedly, ten times or more. The chain employs TRBV7-9 and TRBJ2-2; D may correspond to TRBD1 or TRBD2 (5 bases each). The CDR3 extends over 15 amino acids. The ends were cut back, 5 bases at V and 1 base at J, with 11 bases in the middle. The germline V gene encodes CDR1 SEHNR and CDR2 FQNEAQ (reference sequence). The CDR3 nucleotides read TGTGCCAGCAGCGTTGAGGGGCGGAACACCGGGGAGCTGTTTTTT. It encodes CASSVEGRNTGELFF.

In its sample, this clonotype was seen many times. The CDR3 is CATSWGTRQLSFF. The DNA of the CDR3 is TGTGCCACCAGCTGGGGAACGCGACAGTTAAGCTTCTTT. This chain links TRBV15 with TRBJ1-1, with D perhaps TRBD1 (5 bases). From germline, CDR1 is LNHNV and CDR2 YYDKDF (reference sequence). V lost 5 bases and J lost 14, with 21 bases in between. CDR3 length: 13 residues.

This clonotype has a count of ten or more. The CDR3 nucleotides read TGTGCCAGTAGTATCCTTGGCGCCTCCTACGAGCAGTACTTC. Its protein product is CASSILGASYEQYF. The V and J genes are TRBV19 and TRBJ2-7; D is ambiguous. The CDR3 spans 14 residues. Germline V gives CDR1 LNHDA, CDR2 SQIVND (reference sequence). The V gene lost 3 bases and the J gene lost 0 bases, with 9 bases spanning the gap.